This T cell receptor beta chain was recorded in a study of cytomegalovirus exposure and HLA in healthy donors. Study-level results: Most TCR sequences showed up rarely, but some public TCRs showed up in many donors.

CDR3 length equals 15 residues. V lost 5 bases to trimming and J lost 5 bases, with 15 bases between them. In germline, CDR1 is MNHEY, CDR2 SVGAGI. The repertoire was sequenced with immunoSEQ multiplex PCR; TCRdb's copy has only in-frame clones and lacks some. Of some 48,000 clones in the sample, 88% were seen once. Concerning this clone itself: Its antigen is unidentified.

The chain couples TRBV6-5 to TRBJ1-4; D possibly corresponds to TRBD1 (6 bases). Specimen: PBMCs. This sequence originates from a woman in her 30s in good health and CMV-seronegative. The CDR3 region is CASSVKQGQNEKLFF. CDR3 nucleotide sequence: TGTGCCAGCAGTGTAAAACAGGGCCAAAATGAAAAACTGTTTTTT.